A selection of T cell receptor beta chains follows, all from one sample in a study of T cell changes during pregnancy in multiple sclerosis. The table came from immunoSEQ multiplex PCR; TCRdb's copy has only in-frame clones and leaves some out. The sample contains fewer than 130,000 clones, roughly nine tenths of which appear only once. Sequencing used peripheral blood, obtained after pregnancy. The source of these receptors is a female donor with multiple sclerosis, enrolled in a pregnancy study. Each CDR3 is given with its conserved first and last residue. A D gene is named only where the DNA matches it firmly. For some rows the clone size is stated as once, few or many, or as a class when expanded; others skip it.

J: TRBJ2-3; D: -; size: -; V: TRBV9; DNA: TGTGCCAGCAGCGTTCCGGGGGGCCCCACAGATACGCAGTATTTT; CDR3: CASSVPGGPTDTQYF
J: TRBJ2-1; D: TRBD2; size: -; V: TRBV14; DNA: TGTGCCAGCTCGACTAGCGGGGGGAACAATGAGCAGTTCTTC; CDR3: CASSTSGGNNEQFF
J: TRBJ1-5; D: -; size: once; V: TRBV5-6; DNA: TGTGCCAGCAGCTCGACAGATTATAGCAATCAGCCCCAGCATTTT; CDR3: CASSSTDYSNQPQHF
J: TRBJ2-5; D: -; size: -; V: TRBV29-1; DNA: TGCAGCGCCGAACCCGGGGAGACCCAGTACTTC; CDR3: CSAEPGETQYF
J: TRBJ1-1; D: TRBD1; size: -; V: TRBV5-5; DNA: TGTGCCAGCAGCTGGGGGGCCGACAGGGGGCGCGCGGCTTTCTTT; CDR3: CASSWGADRGRAAFF
J: TRBJ2-5; D: TRBD2; size: -; V: TRBV9; DNA: TGTGCCAGCAGCGCCCCCGGGGGGCAAGAGACCCAGTACTTC; CDR3: CASSAPGGQETQYF
J: TRBJ2-7; D: TRBD1; size: -; V: TRBV19; DNA: TGTGCCAGTAGTGCGGGACAGGGTGGCTACGAGCAGTACTTC; CDR3: CASSAGQGGYEQYF
J: TRBJ2-3; D: -; size: -; V: TRBV7-8; DNA: TGTGCCAGCAGCCGACGCCCTTCCGGGACTTTGACGGATACGCAGTATTTT; CDR3: CASSRRPSGTLTDTQYF
J: TRBJ2-5; D: TRBD2; size: -; V: TRBV29-1; DNA: TGCAGCGTTGAAGGCCAAGTAGCGGGGACGAAGACCCAGTACTTC; CDR3: CSVEGQVAGTKTQYF
J: TRBJ1-2; D: TRBD1; size: -; V: TRBV2; DNA: TGTGCCAGCAGGCAGGGACAGAACTATGGCTACACCTTC; CDR3: CASRQGQNYGYTF
J: TRBJ2-6; D: -; size: -; V: TRBV7-8; DNA: TGTGCCAGCAGCTTACCGGTCCCCTCTGGGGCCAACGTCCTGACTTTC; CDR3: CASSLPVPSGANVLTF
J: TRBJ2-3; D: TRBD1; size: -; V: TRBV19; DNA: TGTGCCAGTAGTATAACCGAGGGGGCTGATACGCAGTATTTT; CDR3: CASSITEGADTQYF
J: TRBJ1-1; D: -; size: -; V: TRBV4-1; DNA: TGCGCCAGCAGCCAAGTGTTTGCAGGAGGGACTGAAGCTTTCTTT; CDR3: CASSQVFAGGTEAFF
J: TRBJ2-7; D: -; size: -; V: TRBV11-2; DNA: TGTGCCAGCAGCTTAGGAGGCGGCCCCGTCGAGCAGTACTTC; CDR3: CASSLGGGPVEQYF
J: TRBJ2-3; D: TRBD2; size: -; V: TRBV9; DNA: TGTGCCAGCAGCGGGCGGGGGGCCACAGATACGCAGTATTTT; CDR3: CASSGRGATDTQYF
J: TRBJ2-5; D: -; size: -; V: TRBV5-5; DNA: TGTGCCAGCAGCCTCTCACTGAGCCAGGGCCAAGAGACCCAGTACTTC; CDR3: CASSLSLSQGQETQYF
J: TRBJ2-7; D: TRBD1; size: -; V: TRBV2; DNA: TGTGCCAGCAACCTACAGGGGTCCTACGAGCAGTACTTC; CDR3: CASNLQGSYEQYF
J: TRBJ2-2; D: -; size: -; V: TRBV6-1; DNA: TGTGCCAGCAGTCTCACTAGAAACACCGGGGAGCTGTTTTTT; CDR3: CASSLTRNTGELFF
J: TRBJ2-5; D: -; size: -; V: TRBV2; DNA: TGTGCCAGCAGTGAAGGACTAGTAGAGACCCAGTACTTC; CDR3: CASSEGLVETQYF
J: TRBJ2-1; D: -; size: -; V: TRBV6-4; DNA: TGTGCCAGCAGTGATGGGGAGGTCGATGAGCAGTTCTTC; CDR3: CASSDGEVDEQFF
J: TRBJ2-3; D: TRBD1; size: -; V: TRBV10-2; DNA: TGCGCCAGCAGTGTCCCGGGACAGGGAACAGATACGCAGTATTTT; CDR3: CASSVPGQGTDTQYF
J: TRBJ1-2; D: TRBD1; size: -; V: TRBV10-1; DNA: TGCGCCAGCAGCCGGCACAGGGGACTCCAACAAACCTTAATAAACTATGGCTACACCTTC; CDR3: CASSRHRGLQQTLINYGYTF
J: TRBJ1-2; D: -; size: -; V: TRBV7-6; DNA: TGTGCCAGCAGCTTAGGAGAGAGGGGGTTTAACTATGGCTACACCTTC; CDR3: CASSLGERGFNYGYTF
J: TRBJ2-1; D: TRBD2; size: -; V: TRBV9; DNA: TGTGCCAGCAGCTCACAGAGAGGGACTAGCGACCACAATGAGCAGTTCTTC; CDR3: CASSSQRGTSDHNEQFF
J: TRBJ2-5; D: -; size: -; V: TRBV19; DNA: TGTGCCAGTAGTGCGGACAGCGAAGAGACCCAGTACTTC; CDR3: CASSADSEETQYF
J: TRBJ2-1; D: TRBD2; size: -; V: TRBV7-8; DNA: TGTGCCAGCAGCTTAGGCCTAGCGGGGGACGATGAGCAGTTCTTC; CDR3: CASSLGLAGDDEQFF
J: TRBJ2-7; D: TRBD2; size: -; V: TRBV4-2; DNA: TGTGCCAGCAGCCAAGAAGGGGCGGGGGGCCCGTACGAGCAGTACTTC; CDR3: CASSQEGAGGPYEQYF
J: TRBJ1-5; D: -; size: -; V: TRBV5-1; DNA: TGCGCCAGCAGCCTGGGAGGAGGCAATCAGCCCCAGCATTTT; CDR3: CASSLGGGNQPQHF
J: TRBJ2-2; D: -; size: -; V: TRBV29-1; DNA: TGCAGCGTTGGGGGGCGTCCCGGGGAGCTGTTTTTT; CDR3: CSVGGRPGELFF
J: TRBJ2-5; D: -; size: -; V: TRBV19; DNA: TGTGCCAGTAGTCCGGGCGGGGAGACCCAGTACTTC; CDR3: CASSPGGETQYF
J: TRBJ2-1; D: TRBD1; size: -; V: TRBV7-2; DNA: TGTGCCAGCAGCTCCACCGGGACAGGGTCCTACAATGAGCAGTTCTTC; CDR3: CASSSTGTGSYNEQFF
J: TRBJ2-2; D: TRBD2; size: -; V: TRBV18; DNA: TGTGCCAGCTCACACTCTAGCGGGGAGAACACCGGGGAGCTGTTTTTT; CDR3: CASSHSSGENTGELFF
J: TRBJ2-7; D: TRBD1; size: -; V: TRBV5-4; DNA: TGTGCCAGCAGCTTGGGGAGCCGGACAGGGCTAGACTACGAGCAGTACTTC; CDR3: CASSLGSRTGLDYEQYF
J: TRBJ1-1; D: TRBD1; size: -; V: TRBV5-1; DNA: TGCGCCAGCAGCTACCGGGACAGGGGGAACACTGAAGCTTTCTTT; CDR3: CASSYRDRGNTEAFF
J: TRBJ1-2; D: TRBD1; size: -; V: TRBV5-5; DNA: TGTGCCAGCAGCCCAGGACAGGGGTCTTACTATGGCTACACCTTC; CDR3: CASSPGQGSYYGYTF
J: TRBJ2-1; D: TRBD1; size: -; V: TRBV7-3; DNA: TGTGCCAGCAGCTTAACTGGGGACAGCTCCTACAATGAGCAGTTCTTC; CDR3: CASSLTGDSSYNEQFF
J: TRBJ2-7; D: TRBD2; size: -; V: TRBV19; DNA: TGTGCCAGTAGTATAATTAGCGGGGGGATTTACGAGCAGTACTTC; CDR3: CASSIISGGIYEQYF
J: TRBJ2-3; D: TRBD2; size: once; V: TRBV7-3; DNA: TGTGCCAGCAGTCTTAGCGGGGGCCGGAAAGATACGCAGTATTTT; CDR3: CASSLSGGRKDTQYF
J: TRBJ2-1; D: -; size: -; V: TRBV19; DNA: TGTGCCAGTAGTATAGACGGCGCGGGTTCTGAGCAGTTCTTC; CDR3: CASSIDGAGSEQFF
J: TRBJ1-6; D: TRBD1; size: -; V: TRBV27; DNA: TGTGCCAGCAGTGGGACAGTTTATTCACCCCTCCACTTT; CDR3: CASSGTVYSPLHF
J: TRBJ2-3; D: TRBD1; size: -; V: TRBV6-4; DNA: TGTGCCAGCAGCCCCCGGGGACAGGGGCGTACAGATACGCAGTATTTT; CDR3: CASSPRGQGRTDTQYF
J: TRBJ2-5; D: TRBD1; size: -; V: TRBV5-1; DNA: TGCGCCAGCAGCGGCCGGGACAGGGGACGAGAGACCCAGTACTTC; CDR3: CASSGRDRGRETQYF
J: TRBJ2-2; D: TRBD2; size: -; V: TRBV13; DNA: TGTGCCAGCAGCGGAACCGGGACTAGCGGGTACACCGGGGAGCTGTTTTTT; CDR3: CASSGTGTSGYTGELFF
J: TRBJ1-5; D: TRBD1; size: -; V: TRBV5-6; DNA: TGTGCCAGCAGCTCCGGGACAGGGGTGGGACAGCCCCAGCATTTT; CDR3: CASSSGTGVGQPQHF
J: TRBJ1-4; D: TRBD1; size: -; V: TRBV5-1; DNA: TGCGCCAGCAGCACGCTCACCGGGACAGACCTGGGGTGGGGGGAAAAACTGTTTTTT; CDR3: CASSTLTGTDLGWGEKLFF
J: TRBJ2-2; D: TRBD1; size: -; V: TRBV6-5; DNA: TGTGCCACTTGGGACAGGGGGCCCGGGGAGCTGTTTTTT; CDR3: CATWDRGPGELFF